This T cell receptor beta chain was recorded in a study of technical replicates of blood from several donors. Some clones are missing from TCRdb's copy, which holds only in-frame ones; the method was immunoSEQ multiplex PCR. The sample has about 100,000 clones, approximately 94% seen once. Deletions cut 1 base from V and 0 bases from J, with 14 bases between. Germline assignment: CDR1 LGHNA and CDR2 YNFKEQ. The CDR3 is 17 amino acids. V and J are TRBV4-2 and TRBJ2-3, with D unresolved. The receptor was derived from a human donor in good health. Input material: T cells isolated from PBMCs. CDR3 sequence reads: CASSQVVLETSTDTQYF. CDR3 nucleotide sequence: TGTGCCAGCAGCCAAGTGGTCTTGGAGACTAGCACAGATACGCAGTATTTT.